A selection of T cell receptor beta chains follows, all from one sample in a study of spatial heterogeneity in lung cancer. From the 5' RACE reads, TCRdb called clonotypes with MiXCR, one entry per CDR3 protein. The data show 6,000 or so distinct CDR3 sequences, 6.5% to 8.5% seen once. The material was lung tumor tissue, obtained at surgery. These receptors all stem from a male donor with early-stage non-small cell lung cancer. CDR3s include the opening cysteine and the closing phenylalanine or tryptophan. The D gene is left open where the match is weak. Clone size appears in some rows only: once, few, many, or a class for an expanded clone.

J gene,V gene,clone size,D gene,CDR3 protein,CDR3 DNA
TRBJ2-5,TRBV19,medium-sized,.,CASSIGTAETQYF,TGTGCCAGTAGCATCGGGACTGCAGAGACCCAGTACTTC
TRBJ2-7,TRBV20-1,many,.,CSAAQAADRQGF,TGCAGTGCTGCCCAAGCCGCAGACCGACAAGGCTTC
TRBJ2-3,TRBV7-6,large,TRBD2,CASSLAWRGSRTDTQYF,TGTGCCAGCAGCTTAGCTTGGCGGGGGAGTCGCACAGATACGCAGTATTTT
TRBJ1-2,TRBV28,medium-sized,.,CASRVGQYGYTF,TGTGCCAGCAGGGTCGGACAGTACGGCTACACCTTC
TRBJ2-2,TRBV12-5,medium-sized,.,CASGSGTGELFF,TGTGCTAGTGGTTCCGGCACCGGGGAGCTGTTTTTT
TRBJ1-5,TRBV6-1,medium-sized,TRBD1,CASSDYRGPNQPQHF,TGTGCCAGCAGTGATTACAGGGGGCCCAATCAGCCCCAGCATTTT
TRBJ2-4,TRBV28,medium-sized,.,CASSLRGGAKNIQYF,TGTGCCAGCAGTTTGAGAGGGGGAGCCAAAAACATTCAGTACTTC
TRBJ1-5,TRBV5-1,.,.,CASSLAGGQPQHF,TGCGCCAGCAGCTTGGCCGGAGGTCAGCCCCAGCATTTT
TRBJ2-7,TRBV29-1,.,.,CSVGGVKHEQYF,TGCAGCGTTGGGGGGGTTAAGCACGAGCAGTACTTC
TRBJ2-7,TRBV6-5,many,TRBD2,CASSYGRGAYEQYF,TGTGCCAGCAGTTACGGACGGGGGGCCTACGAGCAGTACTTC
TRBJ1-4,TRBV30,many,.,CAWSGRPGIGTNEKLFF,TGTGCCTGGAGTGGACGCCCCGGGATAGGGACTAATGAAAAACTGTTTTTT
TRBJ1-1,TRBV14,medium-sized,.,CASSRRGGTEAFF,TGTGCCAGCAGCAGACGGGGGGGAACTGAAGCTTTCTTT
TRBJ2-5,TRBV7-9,medium-sized,.,CASSLQETQYF,TGTGCCAGCAGCTTACAAGAGACCCAGTACTTC
TRBJ2-1,TRBV5-4,many,TRBD2,CASSLASGGEQFF,TGTGCCAGCAGCTTGGCTAGCGGAGGGGAGCAGTTCTTC
TRBJ2-5,TRBV5-1,.,.,CASSRQSQETQYF,TGCGCCAGCAGCCGACAGTCGCAAGAGACCCAGTACTTC
TRBJ1-2,TRBV10-3,medium-sized,.,CAISESGPNYGYTF,TGTGCCATCAGTGAGTCGGGTCCCAACTATGGCTACACCTTC
TRBJ2-7,TRBV28,many,.,CASGPNRGLEQYF,TGTGCCAGCGGGCCGAACCGGGGACTCGAGCAGTACTTC
TRBJ2-3,TRBV29-1,many,.,CSVVKLSTDTQYF,TGCAGCGTTGTCAAGTTAAGCACAGATACGCAGTATTTT
TRBJ2-5,TRBV27,many,.,CASSPWAIQETQYF,TGTGCCAGCAGTCCCTGGGCAATTCAAGAGACCCAGTACTTC
TRBJ2-2,TRBV24-1,many,TRBD2,CATEGTSGSRGELFF,TGTGCCACCGAGGGGACTAGCGGAAGCAGAGGGGAGCTGTTTTTT
TRBJ2-7,TRBV6-5,medium-sized,.,CASSYASSRDYEQYF,TGTGCCAGCAGTTACGCGTCCTCCCGGGACTACGAGCAGTACTTC
TRBJ2-3,TRBV2,few,.,CASKIGGSTDTQYF,TGTGCCAGCAAGATCGGCGGTAGCACAGATACGCAGTATTTT
TRBJ2-3,TRBV5-5,.,.,CASSLAANTDTQYF,TGTGCCAGCAGCTTGGCGGCCAACACAGATACGCAGTATTTT
TRBJ2-7,TRBV3-1,.,TRBD1,CASSQGQGIHEQYF,TGTGCCAGCAGCCAAGGACAGGGAATCCACGAGCAGTACTTC
TRBJ1-2,TRBV20-1,medium-sized,.,CSAPPSWAKASYGYTF,TGCAGTGCTCCCCCCTCCTGGGCTAAGGCGTCCTATGGCTACACCTTC
TRBJ1-4,TRBV7-9,many,.,CASSASAATNEKLFF,TGTGCCAGCAGCGCCTCAGCAGCAACTAATGAAAAACTGTTTTTT
TRBJ2-2,TRBV30,many,.,CAWSVRGGYHTGELFF,TGTGCCTGGAGTGTACGTGGGGGGTATCACACCGGGGAGCTGTTTTTT
TRBJ2-7,TRBV5-4,many,.,CASSLANRPSHEQYF,TGTGCCAGCAGCTTGGCCAACAGACCCAGCCACGAGCAGTACTTC
TRBJ2-7,TRBV29-1,many,.,CSVEESWTYEQYF,TGCAGCGTTGAAGAAAGCTGGACCTACGAGCAGTACTTC
TRBJ2-1,TRBV20-1,medium-sized,TRBD2,CSARDPGGSSYNEQFF,TGCAGTGCTAGAGATCCGGGAGGGAGCTCCTACAATGAGCAGTTCTTC
TRBJ2-6,TRBV20-1,medium-sized,.,CSGERTLLSGANVLTF,TGCAGTGGGGAGAGGACTTTACTCTCTGGGGCCAACGTCCTGACTTTC
TRBJ1-1,TRBV6-5,.,TRBD1,CASSYSNRGNTEAFF,TGTGCCAGCAGTTACTCGAACAGGGGGAACACTGAAGCTTTCTTT
TRBJ1-2,TRBV4-2,medium-sized,.,CASSQDRADYGYTF,TGTGCCAGCAGCCAAGACAGGGCCGACTATGGCTACACCTTC
TRBJ2-3,TRBV10-2,many,.,CASSDYDTQYF,TGCGCCAGCAGCGATTATGATACGCAGTATTTT
TRBJ2-5,TRBV5-1,medium-sized,TRBD2,CASSLASGGLETQYF,TGCGCCAGCAGCTTGGCTAGCGGGGGGCTCGAGACCCAGTACTTC
TRBJ1-1,TRBV18,.,.,CASSPQGNTEAFF,TGTGCCAGCTCACCACAGGGGAACACTGAAGCTTTCTTT
TRBJ2-7,TRBV28,.,TRBD1,CASTSPGQVPYEQYF,TGTGCCAGCACCAGCCCGGGACAGGTCCCCTACGAGCAGTACTTC